The sequence of this TCR beta chain was determined in a study of metastatic and nonmetastatic thyroid tumors. Germline lookup yields CDR1 MNHNS and CDR2 SASEGT. V lost 10 bases and J 2 bases, leaving 24 bases between the germline ends. The CDR3 loop spans 17 amino acids. MiXCR re-clonotyped the PCR reads for TCRdb. This table holds 30,000 to 40,000 clones, 35% found once. Thyroid surgery was performed in patients who had received no treatment beforehand. The sequenced sample consisted of tumor tissue. This clonotype was obtained from a female donor with papillary thyroid cancer or a benign thyroid nodule (not recorded which). Some clones in this sample may be carry-over from other donors' samples. V usage is TRBV6-1 and J usage is TRBJ2-1, with D possibly being TRBD2 (5 bases). The CDR3 loop reads CATILGRPGITYNEQFF. The CDR3 nucleotides are TGTGCCACCATCTTGGGCCGGCCCGGGATTACCTACAATGAGCAGTTCTTC.